The subject of this entry is one T cell receptor (beta chain). Primers included in the PCR were 60 Vbeta and 13 Jbeta primers. Repertoires were generated with immunoSEQ multiplex PCR, while TCRdb's copy carries only in-frame clones and drops some. The sample lists some 140,000 clones, approximately 69% seen once, with around 2.3% in the top ten. The sample comes from a study of cytomegalovirus exposure and HLA in healthy donors. The CDR3 consists of 17 residues. V was cut by 1 base and J by 6 bases, with 18 bases left in between. Germline values: CDR1 LGHNA, CDR2 YNFKEQ. The sample comprised PBMCs. This sequence originates from a man aged 25-45 years in good health and CMV-seronegative. The genes are TRBV4-2 and TRBJ2-2; the D gene is possibly TRBD1 (5 bases). CDR3 in DNA: TGTGCCAGCAGCCAAGTTCCGACAGATTGGAAATCCGGGGAGCTGTTTTTT. Translating gives CASSQVPTDWKSGELFF.